This TCR beta chain stems from a study of T cells in Graves' hyperthyroidism and ophthalmopathy (dated by TCRdb to the late 2010s). General notes on the study: TCR V-J signatures able to tell the groups apart were searched for in a discovery cohort of around 95 patients, of whom under 45 had Graves' ophthalmopathy and around 56 had stable Graves' hyperthyroidism. Prospective prediction of ophthalmopathy was tested in an independent validation cohort of 18 to 20 hyperthyroidism patients and some 17 patients who later progressed to ophthalmopathy. The approximately 100 discovery patients were randomly divided into training and test sets at a 7:3 ratio. The study also compared thyroid tissue and blood T-cell repertoires from about six Graves' hyperthyroidism patients. Following sampling, methimazole starting at 30 mg daily was given to hyperthyroidism patients, and high-dose intravenous methylprednisolone was given to ophthalmopathy patients. The paper reports TCR Vbeta CDR3 sequencing of some 140 peripheral blood samples: some 41 ophthalmopathy, about 75 hyperthyroidism and around 17 progressor patients.

Amplification of TCR beta CDR3 regions was carried out from RNA transcripts. A first-round RT-PCR of the TCR CDR3 used the HTBI primer set with the Qiagen OneStep RT-PCR kit. Libraries were constructed in a second round of multiplex PCR, after which size selection and purification were carried out. The libraries were sequenced on an Illumina HiSeq2000 using paired-end 100 bp reads. On the study's bioinformatics: SOAPnuke was used to process the raw data, throwing out any read that contained adapters or uncalled bases, had a mean Phred below 15, or lacked an exact constant-primer or identifier match. High-quality paired reads were merged with COPE v1.2.5, and unique nucleotide sequences were defined as clonotypes. MiTCR v1.1 was used to align clonotypes to the IMGT TRBV, TRBD and TRBJ reference segments. Analysis was restricted to V-J combinations with a frequency above 0.0001, which covered 99.2% of repertoires. A TCS score was defined as the ratio between F50 (clonal expansion) and ExV (chaos), using BLOSUM62-based TCRdist between CDR3 peptides within each V-J. Welch's t-statistics and random forest reduced 514 V-J features to about 12, which were used in a naive Bayes classifier (R e1071). The Morisita-Horn index was used to measure how similar the thyroid and blood repertoires were. TCRdb reanalyzed the raw reads on its own, using fastp at Q25 for trimming and MiXCR for clone calling, and kept in-frame beta chains. Under each unique CDR3 protein, matching rows form one entry showing the most common genes and DNA. The V and J calls were not made by the authors but by TCRdb's processing. The sample profile shows 530,000 or so distinct CDR3 sequences; 35% to 55% of them were found once. Of the sample, about 8.3% falls within the top ten clones.

To note about this clonotype: Its binding antigen is unknown. No much larger clonotype is one base removed from it; base qualities were not supplied.

Stable Graves' hyperthyroidism was defined as the absence of progression to ophthalmopathy over 18 months of follow-up. The hyperthyroidism patients were between 18 and 65 years old and newly diagnosed, with a disease duration of less than 2 months. The study excluded patients with uncontrolled infections, other autoimmune diseases, pregnancy or lactation. Diagnoses were established on the basis of clinical symptoms, serum thyroxine and TRAb, thyroid ultrasound, and orbital computed tomography. Trizol reagent was used to extract total RNA, and RNA quality was then checked on an Agilent 2100 Bioanalyzer. V loses 4 bases, J loses 2 bases, and the germline ends lie 8 bases apart. The germline V gene encodes CDR1 SGHTA and CDR2 FQGTGA. The CDR3 measures 13 amino acids from cysteine to phenylalanine. Here the CDR3 DNA is all that survives: 39 bases in frame from base 1. Beyond this particular receptor, the publication reports: A model built on a 13 V-J signature distinguished ophthalmopathy from stable hyperthyroidism, reaching around 88% sensitivity and under 84% specificity in cross-validation and 80%/75% in testing. Most expanded thyroid clonotypes (frequency above 0.001) were also detected in blood, a finding suggesting that blood repertoires may reflect thyroid immune responses. Sample size was not statistically predetermined, and investigators were not blinded to group allocation. In validation, the model predicted progression to ophthalmopathy with roughly 70% sensitivity and about 73% specificity, a median of 6.5 months before onset.

What was sequenced was peripheral blood or thyroid tissue (not recorded which). Here the chain combines TRBV7-3 and TRBJ2-5; TRBD2 could be the D gene, as 5 bases match. The clonotype comes from a woman between 18 and 29 years old with Graves' hyperthyroidism. The nucleotide sequence is given as TGTGCCAGCAGCTACGGGAATCAAGAGACCCAGTACTTC. Translation gives CASSYGNQETQYF.